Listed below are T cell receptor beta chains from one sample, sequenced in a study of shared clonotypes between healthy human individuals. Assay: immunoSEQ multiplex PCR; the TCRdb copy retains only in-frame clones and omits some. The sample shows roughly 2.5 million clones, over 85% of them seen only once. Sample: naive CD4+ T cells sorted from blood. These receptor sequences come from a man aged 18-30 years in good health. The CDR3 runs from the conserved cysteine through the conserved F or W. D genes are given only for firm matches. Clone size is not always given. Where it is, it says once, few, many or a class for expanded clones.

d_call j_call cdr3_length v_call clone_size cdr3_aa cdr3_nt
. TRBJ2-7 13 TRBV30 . CACIRDGFYEQYF TGTGCCTGTATTAGGGACGGGTTCTACGAGCAGTACTTC
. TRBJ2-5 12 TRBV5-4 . CASSLAEETQYF TGTGCCAGCAGCTTGGCAGAAGAGACCCAGTACTTC
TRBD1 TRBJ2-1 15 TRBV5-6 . CASRTGTGRGNEQFF TGTGCCAGCCGGACCGGGACAGGGCGGGGGAATGAGCAGTTCTTC
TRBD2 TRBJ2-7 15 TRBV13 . CASSLDGTTSYEQYF TGTGCCAGCAGCTTAGACGGGACTACATCCTACGAGCAGTACTTC
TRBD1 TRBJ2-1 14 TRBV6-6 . CASSIPGQGYEQFF TGTGCCAGCAGTATCCCGGGACAGGGTTATGAGCAGTTCTTC
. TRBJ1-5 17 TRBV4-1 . CASSQDFESYSNQPQHF TGCGCCAGCAGCCAAGATTTCGAAAGCTATAGCAATCAGCCCCAGCATTTT
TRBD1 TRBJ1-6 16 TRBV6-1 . CASSDPGQGYNSPLHF TGTGCCAGCAGTGATCCCGGACAGGGTTATAATTCACCCCTCCACTTT
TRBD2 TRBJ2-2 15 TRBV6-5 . CASSRLAGNTGELFF TGTGCCAGCAGTCGACTAGCGGGGAACACCGGGGAGCTGTTTTTT
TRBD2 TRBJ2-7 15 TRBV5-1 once CASSGSGSHPYEQYF TGCGCCAGCAGCGGTAGCGGGAGTCACCCCTACGAGCAGTACTTC
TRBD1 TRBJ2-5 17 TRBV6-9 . CASRPIPGQGMRETQYF TGTGCCAGCAGACCGATCCCCGGACAGGGAATGAGGGAGACCCAGTACTTC
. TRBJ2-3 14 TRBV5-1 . CASSGIERTDTQYF TGCGCCAGCAGCGGAATCGAACGCACAGATACGCAGTATTTT
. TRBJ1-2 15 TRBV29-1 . CSVDLRDKTDYGYTF TGCAGCGTTGATTTAAGGGACAAGACAGACTATGGCTACACCTTC
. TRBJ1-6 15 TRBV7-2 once CASSLGGGINSPLHF TGTGCCAGCAGCCTGGGAGGGGGGATTAATTCACCCCTCCACTTT
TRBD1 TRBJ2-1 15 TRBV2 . CASSESGGSYNEQFF TGTGCCAGCAGTGAGTCAGGGGGCTCCTACAATGAGCAGTTCTTC
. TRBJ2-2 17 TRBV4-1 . CASSHPSRGAHTGELFF TGCGCCAGCAGCCATCCCTCCAGGGGGGCGCACACCGGGGAGCTGTTTTTT
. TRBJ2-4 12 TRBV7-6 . CASSLAMGIQYF TGTGCCAGCAGCTTAGCGATGGGCATTCAGTACTTC
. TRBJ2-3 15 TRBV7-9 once CASSPFGSSTDTQYF TGTGCCAGCAGCCCATTCGGATCTAGCACAGATACGCAGTATTTT
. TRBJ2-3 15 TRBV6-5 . CASRKHQPGTDTQYF TGTGCCAGCAGGAAACACCAACCGGGCACAGATACGCAGTATTTT
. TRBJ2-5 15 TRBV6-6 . CASSQGRGSQETQYF TGTGCCAGCAGTCAGGGGAGGGGCTCCCAAGAGACCCAGTACTTC
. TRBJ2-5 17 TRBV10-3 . CAISALLGTGFQETQYF TGTGCCATCAGTGCCCTTTTAGGCACAGGGTTTCAGGAGACCCAGTACTTC
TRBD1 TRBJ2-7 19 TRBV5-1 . CASSPARDRVKSPAYEQYF TGCGCCAGCAGCCCAGCCCGGGACAGGGTAAAGAGTCCGGCCTACGAGCAGTACTTC
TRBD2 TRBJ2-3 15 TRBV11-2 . CASRPPGLASDTQYF TGTGCCAGCAGACCCCCGGGACTAGCGTCAGATACGCAGTATTTT
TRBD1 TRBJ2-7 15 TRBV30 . CAWSVPGTGAYEQYF TGTGCCTGGAGTGTCCCCGGGACAGGGGCCTACGAGCAGTACTTC
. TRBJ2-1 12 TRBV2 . CASRVWRNEQFF TGTGCCAGCAGGGTGTGGCGGAATGAGCAGTTCTTC
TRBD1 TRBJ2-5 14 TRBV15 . CATSPDRARETQYF TGTGCCACCAGCCCGGACAGGGCGAGGGAGACCCAGTACTTC
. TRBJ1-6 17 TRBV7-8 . CASSLGSGSSYNSPLHF TGTGCCAGCAGCTTAGGCTCCGGGTCCTCCTATAATTCACCCCTCCACTTT
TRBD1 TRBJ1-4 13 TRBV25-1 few CASGTGSPTKLFF TGTGCCAGCGGGACAGGGAGTCCCACAAAACTGTTTTTT
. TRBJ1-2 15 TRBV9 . CASSPGTQGNYGYTF TGTGCCAGCAGCCCAGGGACACAGGGAAACTATGGCTACACCTTC
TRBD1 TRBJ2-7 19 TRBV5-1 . CASSLAGTGGKRSSYEQYF TGCGCCAGCAGCTTGGCCGGGACAGGGGGCAAACGTAGCTCCTACGAGCAGTACTTC
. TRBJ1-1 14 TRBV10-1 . CASSDSPGFGEAFF TGCGCCAGCAGTGACAGTCCCGGTTTTGGTGAAGCTTTCTTT
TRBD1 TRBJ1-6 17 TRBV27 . CASSLFGTDSYNSPLHF TGTGCCAGCAGTTTATTCGGGACAGACTCCTATAATTCACCCCTCCACTTT
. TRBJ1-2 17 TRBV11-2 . CASSHITLGAGSRDYTF TGTGCCAGCAGCCATATTACACTGGGGGCTGGATCGAGAGACTACACCTTC
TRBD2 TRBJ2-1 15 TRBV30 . CAWSAGTGTSDEQFF TGTGCCTGGAGTGCGGGAACCGGGACTAGCGACGAGCAGTTCTTC